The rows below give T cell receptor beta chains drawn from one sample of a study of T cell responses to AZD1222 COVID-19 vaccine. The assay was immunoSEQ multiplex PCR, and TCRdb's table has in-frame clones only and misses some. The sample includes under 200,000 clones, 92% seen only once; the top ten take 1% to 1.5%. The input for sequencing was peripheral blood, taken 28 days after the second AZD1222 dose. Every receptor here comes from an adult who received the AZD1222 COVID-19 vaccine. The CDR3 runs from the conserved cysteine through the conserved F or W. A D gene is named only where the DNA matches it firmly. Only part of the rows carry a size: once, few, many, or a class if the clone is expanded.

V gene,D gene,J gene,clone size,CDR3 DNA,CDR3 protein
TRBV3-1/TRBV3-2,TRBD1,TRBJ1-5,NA,TGTGCCAGCAGCCAGTCTATGACAGGGAAGGGGCAGCCCCAGCATTTT,CASSQSMTGKGQPQHF
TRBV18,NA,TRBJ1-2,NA,TGTGCCAGCTCACCTAACCCTTCGGGAGCTGGGACTGGCTACACCTTC,CASSPNPSGAGTGYTF
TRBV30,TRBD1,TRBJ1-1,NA,TGTGCCTGGAGCCCCGGGACAGAGGAAGCTTTCTTT,CAWSPGTEEAFF
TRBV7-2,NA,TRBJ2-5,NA,TGTGCCAGCAGCCCAAGCGGGTTTCAAGAGACCCAGTACTTC,CASSPSGFQETQYF
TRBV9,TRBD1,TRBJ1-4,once,TGTGCCAGCAGGGACAGGGGGGTGGTAACTAATGAAAAACTGTTTTTT,CASRDRGVVTNEKLFF
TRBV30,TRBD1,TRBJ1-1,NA,TGTGCCTGGACCCCGGACAGGGCCTCTGAAGCTTTCTTT,CAWTPDRASEAFF
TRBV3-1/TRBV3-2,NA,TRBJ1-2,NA,TGTGCCAGCAGCCCGGGGAGCGCCTATGGCTACACCTTC,CASSPGSAYGYTF
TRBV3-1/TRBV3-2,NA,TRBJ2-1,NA,TGTGCCAGCAGCCAAGATAGGGGGGGGATTAATGAGCAGTTCTTC,CASSQDRGGINEQFF
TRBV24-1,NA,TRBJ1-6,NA,TGTGCCACCAGTGGCCGGACCCGGTCGGATTCACCCCTCCACTTT,CATSGRTRSDSPLHF
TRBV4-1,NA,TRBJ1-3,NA,TGCGCCAGCAGCCAAAGAGGGGGTGGTGGAAACACCATATATTTT,CASSQRGGGGNTIYF
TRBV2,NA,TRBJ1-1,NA,TGTGCCAGCAATGTCCGCAGTCCGAACACTGAAGCTTTCTTT,CASNVRSPNTEAFF
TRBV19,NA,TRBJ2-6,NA,TGTGCCAGTAGTATTGGGGCGAAGGTGCTGGTTGGGGCCAACGTCCTGACTTTC,CASSIGAKVLVGANVLTF
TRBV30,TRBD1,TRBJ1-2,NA,TGTGCCTGGAGTGGCCGGGACAGGGGCTATGGCTACACCTTC,CAWSGRDRGYGYTF
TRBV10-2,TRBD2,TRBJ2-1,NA,TGCGCCAGCAGGCAGACTAGCGGGGGGATCTCCAGCGGGGGTGAGCAGTTCTTC,CASRQTSGGISSGGEQFF
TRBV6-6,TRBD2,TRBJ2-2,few,TGTGCCAGCAGCCCCCGGGGGGGGAACACCGGGGAGCTGTTTTTT,CASSPRGGNTGELFF
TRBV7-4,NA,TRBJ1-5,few,TGTGCCAGCAGCTTAGTTCTTATATCGGGGACCCAGCATTTT,CASSLVLISGTQHF
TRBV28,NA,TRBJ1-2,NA,TGTGCCAGCAGTTTAGTCCAGGGGTTTAAAGGCTACACCTTC,CASSLVQGFKGYTF
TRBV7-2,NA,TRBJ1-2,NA,TGTGCCAGCAACGTGGACAGAAACTATGGCTACACCTTC,CASNVDRNYGYTF
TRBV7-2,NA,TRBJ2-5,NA,TGTGCCAGCAGCTCTCAAGGGGCCTTCTGGGAGACCCAGTACTTC,CASSSQGAFWETQYF
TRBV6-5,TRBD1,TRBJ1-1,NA,TGTGCCAGCAGGAATACAGGGGGCAGAACTGAAGCTTTCTTT,CASRNTGGRTEAFF
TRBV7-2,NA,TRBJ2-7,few,TGTGCCAGCAGCTTTAGGGTCTATTACGAGCAGTACTTC,CASSFRVYYEQYF
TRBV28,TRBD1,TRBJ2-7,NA,TGTGCCAGCACCGTGACCGGGACAGGGACCTACGAGCAGTACTTC,CASTVTGTGTYEQYF
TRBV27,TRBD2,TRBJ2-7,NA,TGTGCCAGCAGTTTAGGAGGTCGGGAGGCGGGGTACGAGCAGTACTTC,CASSLGGREAGYEQYF
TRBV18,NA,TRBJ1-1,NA,TGTGCCAGCTCACCCGAGGTGACAACAGGCTCTGAAGCTTTCTTT,CASSPEVTTGSEAFF
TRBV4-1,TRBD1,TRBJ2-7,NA,TGCGCCAGCAGCCCAGCCACAGGGGGCTGGGACGAGCAGTACTTC,CASSPATGGWDEQYF
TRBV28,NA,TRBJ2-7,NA,TGTGCCAGCAGTGCCTTGGACGGCTCCTACGAGCAGTACTTC,CASSALDGSYEQYF
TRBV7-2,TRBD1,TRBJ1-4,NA,TGTGCCAGCAGCCTCCTCCGGGACAGGGGGCATGAAAAACTGTTTTTT,CASSLLRDRGHEKLFF
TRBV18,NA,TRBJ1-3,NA,TGTGCCAGCTCACCAACAAGTGGGACTTTTTCTGGAAACACCATATATTTT,CASSPTSGTFSGNTIYF
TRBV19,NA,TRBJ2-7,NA,TGTGCCAGTAGTACTCTACAGACGGGGACGGACGAGCAGTACTTC,CASSTLQTGTDEQYF
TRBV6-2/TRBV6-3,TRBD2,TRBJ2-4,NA,TGTGCCAGCAGTTACGAGATTGGACTAGCGGGAGTCAAAAACATTCAGTACTTC,CASSYEIGLAGVKNIQYF
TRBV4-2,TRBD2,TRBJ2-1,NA,TGTGCCAGCAGCCAAGACGCTAGCGGGAGAGAGCAGTTCTTC,CASSQDASGREQFF
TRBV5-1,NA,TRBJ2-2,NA,TGCGCCAGCAGCTTGGTCCCGGGGGCGAACACCGGGGAGCTGTTTTTT,CASSLVPGANTGELFF
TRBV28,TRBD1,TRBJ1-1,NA,TGTGCCAGCAGTTCCCCCGGGACAGCGAACACTGAAGCTTTCTTT,CASSSPGTANTEAFF
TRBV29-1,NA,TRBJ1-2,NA,TGCAGCGTTGAGGTCAGCGGCTACACCTTC,CSVEVSGYTF
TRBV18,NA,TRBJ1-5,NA,TGTGCCAGCTCTCAGGGAGACAATAGCAATCAGCCCCAGCATTTT,CASSQGDNSNQPQHF
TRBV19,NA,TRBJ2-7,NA,TGTGCCAGTAGTATCGCCCCTGGGAGCTACGAGCAGTACTTC,CASSIAPGSYEQYF
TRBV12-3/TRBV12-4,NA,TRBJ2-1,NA,TGTGCCAGCAGTTTATCAGTTTACAATGAGCAGTTCTTC,CASSLSVYNEQFF
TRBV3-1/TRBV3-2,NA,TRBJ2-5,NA,TGTGCCAGCAGCCAAGACCCGACAGAGACCCAGTACTTC,CASSQDPTETQYF
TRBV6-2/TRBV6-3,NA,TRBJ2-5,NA,TGTGCCAGCAGTTACGCAGTCGGCAGGTTGGGAGAGACCCAGTACTTC,CASSYAVGRLGETQYF
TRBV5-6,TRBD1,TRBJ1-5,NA,TGTGCCAGCAGTCTGACAGGGGCGAGTCAGCCCCAGCATTTT,CASSLTGASQPQHF
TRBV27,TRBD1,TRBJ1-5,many,TGTGCCAGCAGGGGCCAGGGGGCGGCTCAGCCCCAGCATTTT,CASRGQGAAQPQHF
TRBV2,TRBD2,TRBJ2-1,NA,TGTGCCAGCAACGTTCGTGCTAGCGGGGGTGAGCAGTTCTTC,CASNVRASGGEQFF
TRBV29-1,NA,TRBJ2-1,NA,TGCAGCGTTGGAATCGCCAGGGCCCTCTACAATGAGCAGTTCTTC,CSVGIARALYNEQFF
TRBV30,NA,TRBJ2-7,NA,TGTGCCTGGAGTGTAGGAGTTACCGAGCAGTACTTC,CAWSVGVTEQYF
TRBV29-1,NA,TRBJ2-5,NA,TGCAGCGTACGTAAGCTGGAGACCCAGTACTTC,CSVRKLETQYF
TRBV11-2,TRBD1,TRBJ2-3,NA,TGTGCCAGCAGCTTACAAGGGACAGGGAGAACAGATACGCAGTATTTT,CASSLQGTGRTDTQYF
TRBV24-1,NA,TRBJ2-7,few,TGTGCCACCAGTGATTTGGAATACGAGCAGTACTTC,CATSDLEYEQYF
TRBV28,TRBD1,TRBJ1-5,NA,TGTGCCAGCAGTCCTAGGGGGCACCAGCCCCAGCATTTT,CASSPRGHQPQHF
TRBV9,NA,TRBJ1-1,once,TGTGCCAGCAGCGTAGATCCAGGCGTGGAAGCTTTCTTT,CASSVDPGVEAFF
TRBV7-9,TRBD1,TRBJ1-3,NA,TGTGCCAGCAGCCTTATGACAGGGGGCATTGGAAACACCATATATTTT,CASSLMTGGIGNTIYF
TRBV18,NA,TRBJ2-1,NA,TGTGCCAGCTCACCAAGATGGCATTTCTGGGATCCCTACAATGAGCAGTTCTTC,CASSPRWHFWDPYNEQFF
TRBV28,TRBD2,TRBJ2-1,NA,TGTGCCAGCAGTTTCCCCCTAGCGGGCCTCTACAATGAGCAGTTCTTC,CASSFPLAGLYNEQFF
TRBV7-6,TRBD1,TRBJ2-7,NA,TGTGCCAGCAGCTTCAGAACAGGGGACCCATACGAGCAGTACTTC,CASSFRTGDPYEQYF